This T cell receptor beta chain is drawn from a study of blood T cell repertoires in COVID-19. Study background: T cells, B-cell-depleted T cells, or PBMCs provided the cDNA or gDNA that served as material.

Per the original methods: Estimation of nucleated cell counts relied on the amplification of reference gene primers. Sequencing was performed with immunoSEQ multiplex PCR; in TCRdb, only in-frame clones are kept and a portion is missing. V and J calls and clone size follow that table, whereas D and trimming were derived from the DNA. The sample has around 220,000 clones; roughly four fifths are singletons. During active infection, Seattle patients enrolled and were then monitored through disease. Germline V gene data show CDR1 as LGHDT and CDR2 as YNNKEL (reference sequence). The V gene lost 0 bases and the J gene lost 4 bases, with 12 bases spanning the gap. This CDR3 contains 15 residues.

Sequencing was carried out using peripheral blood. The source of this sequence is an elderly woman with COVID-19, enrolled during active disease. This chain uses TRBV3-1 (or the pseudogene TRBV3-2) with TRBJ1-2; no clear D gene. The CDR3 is CASSQELRGFYGYTF. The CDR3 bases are TGTGCCAGCAGCCAAGAATTACGAGGGTTCTATGGCTACACCTTC.